The 12 T cell receptor beta chains below all came from one sample that was sequenced in a study of blood T cell repertoires in COVID-19. Generated by immunoSEQ multiplex PCR, the TCRdb table keeps only in-frame clones and is missing some. The sample yields some 380,000 clones, 85% to 90% seen once. The sample taken for sequencing was peripheral blood. The receptors originated from a man between 18 and 29 years old with active or convalescent COVID-19.

V gene TRBV19 combines with J gene TRBJ2-4, with 8 bases lining up with TRBD2. This CDR3 has 15 residues. Trimming cost V 6 bases and J 6 bases; bases outside gene matches: 10. Germline values: CDR1 LNHDA, CDR2 SQIVND (reference sequence). This CDR3 is CASSREGGNRNIQYF. DNA for the CDR3: TGTGCCAGTAGCCGGGAGGGGGGGAATAGAAACATTCAGTACTTC.

The V and J genes are TRBV9 and TRBJ2-2; 7 bases fit TRBD1. CDR3 length equals 15 residues. The V gene's germline CDR1 is SGDLS and CDR2 YYNGEE. With V trimmed by 3 bases and J by 1 base, 3 bases remained unmatched. The DNA of the CDR3 is TGTGCCAGCAGCGCCAGGACAGGGAACACCGGGGAGCTGTTTTTT. This sequence encodes CASSARTGNTGELFF.

The V call is TRBV28, the J call TRBJ2-7; no clear D. This CDR3 has 15 amino acids. Trimming cost V 8 bases and J 2 bases, with 19 bases left between them. The germline V gene encodes CDR1 MDHEN and CDR2 SYDVKM. CDR3 loop: CASSGRRVFTYEQYF. The CDR3 DNA is TGTGCCAGCTCCGGCCGTCGGGTTTTTACCTACGAGCAGTACTTC.

This clone was observed once. The rearrangement links TRBV11-3 to TRBJ2-5; 7 bases are a match to TRBD1. This CDR3 is built from 14 residues. Per germline, CDR1 SGHNT and CDR2 YENEEA. The ends lost 6 bases at V and 4 bases at J; junction bases unmatched: 8. CDR3 nucleotides: TGTGCCAGCAGTATGGGTCAGGGGGTAGAGACCCAGTACTTC. This encodes CASSMGQGVETQYF.

This chain links TRBV11-2 with TRBJ2-3, with D perhaps TRBD1 (5 bases). V was cut by 1 base and J by 6 bases, with 17 bases left in between. The CDR3 contains 16 residues. Germline V gives CDR1 SGHAT, CDR2 FQNNGV. DNA of the CDR3: TGTGCCAGCAGCTTAGGGGGCAGGGCGTCGTCGGATACGCAGTATTTT. This encodes CASSLGGRASSDTQYF.

This rearrangement joins TRBV19 to TRBJ2-6; TRBD1 might be the D (6 bases). CDR3 length equals 16 residues. From germline, CDR1 is LNHDA and CDR2 SQIVND (reference sequence). V was trimmed by 7 bases and J by 0 bases, leaving 13 bases between them. The CDR3 coding sequence is TGTGCCAGTACCGCGACAGGCACCTCTGGGGCCAACGTCCTGACTTTC. Its protein is CASTATGTSGANVLTF.

This chain links TRBV7-9 with TRBJ1-1; D is unclear. The CDR3 is made up of 13 amino acids. CDR1 and CDR2 (germline): SEHNR, FQNEAQ (reference sequence). V was pared by 1 base and J by 8 bases, with 11 bases between. The CDR3 reads CASSLVGKQEAFF. As DNA, the CDR3 is TGTGCCAGCAGCTTAGTCGGCAAACAGGAAGCTTTCTTT.

This clone was seen just once. The V and J genes are TRBV7-2 and TRBJ2-3, with 8 nucleotides matching TRBD2. V was clipped by 5 bases and J by 9 bases; unmatched bases: 4. The V gene's germline CDR1 is SGHTA and CDR2 FQGNSA. The CDR3 covers 12 residues. CDR3 in amino acids: CASSPGLDTQYF. In DNA, the CDR3 is TGTGCCAGCAGCCCGGGACTAGACACGCAGTATTTT.

This clone came up many times. The J gene is TRBJ1-2, the V gene TRBV3-1 (or the pseudogene TRBV3-2); D remains ambiguous. Germline loops: CDR1 LGHDT, CDR2 YNNKEL (reference sequence). Trimming stripped 1 base from V and 7 bases from J, with 10 bases between. CDR3 length: 13 amino acids. The CDR3 coding sequence is TGTGCCAGCAGCCAAGTCCAATCCGGTGGCTACACCTTC. Its protein is CASSQVQSGGYTF.

V gene TRBV7-2 combines with J gene TRBJ2-1; 12 bases are shared with TRBD2. Germline V CDR1 and CDR2: SGHTA, FQGNSA. V trimming: 4 bases; J trimming: 10 bases; junction bases outside the gene matches: 8. CDR3 length: 15 amino acids. The CDR3: CASSSTWTSGTEQFF. The CDR3, as DNA: TGTGCCAGCAGCTCCACCTGGACTAGCGGGACCGAGCAGTTCTTC.

The chain joins TRBV6-1 to TRBJ1-1, with D maybe TRBD1 (6 bases). CDR3 length equals 14 residues. Germline V CDR1 and CDR2: MNHNS, SASEGT. Between the trimmed V and J ends, which lost 3 bases and 3 bases, there was a span of 11 bases. The CDR3 loop is CASSDGQRYTEAFF. CDR3 in DNA: TGTGCCAGCAGTGATGGACAGCGGTACACTGAAGCTTTCTTT.

The CDR3 loop reads CASSEGNPGQAVREQYF. DNA of the CDR3: TGTGCCAGCAGTGAAGGAAACCCGGGACAGGCCGTGAGAGAGCAGTACTTC. The chain couples TRBV6-1 to TRBJ2-7; 8 bases match TRBD1. Germline V lookup: CDR1 MNHNS, CDR2 SASEGT. The V and J ends lost 1 base and 7 bases, in that order; junction bases with no gene match: 15. The CDR3 runs 17 residues.